Below are 3 T cell receptor beta chains sequenced from a single sample in a study of molecular identifiers for immune sequencing clone quantification. TCRdb ran MiXCR on the PCR reads and lists one entry per CDR3 protein. The sample records roughly 2,200 distinct CDR3 sequences, 20% to 25% being singletons. Material: naive CD8+ T cells from blood, with Jurkat cell RNA spiked in. Sample subset: FACS-sorted CD8+CD4-CCR7+CD45RA+ naive T cells. Receptor source: a human donor in good health. Some libraries in this study had Jurkat cell RNA spiked in.

The table lists this clonotype with a few counts. One base away lies a much larger clone, so this may be a sequencing read error. The chain carries TRBV4-3 and TRBJ2-1, with TRBD2 matching 9 bases. The CDR3 sequence is 17 residues long. Germline CDR1 and CDR2: LGHNA and YSLEER. CDR3 DNA sequence: TGCGCCAGCAGCCACCCCAGGCGGGAGGGCCATTACAATGAGCAGTCCTTC. It encodes CASSHPRREGHYNEQSF.

The chain couples TRBV7-9 to TRBJ1-1; D remains ambiguous. This CDR3 contains 13 residues. V lost 3 bases to trimming and J lost 5 bases, with 10 bases between them. The germline V gene has CDR1 SEHNR and CDR2 FQNEAQ (reference sequence). The CDR3 bases are TGTGCCAGCAGCTTTTGGGTTAATACTGAAGCTTTCTTT. Translating gives CASSFWVNTEAFF.

This clonotype rates as medium-sized. The gene calls are TRBV15 and TRBJ2-1; either TRBD1 or TRBD2 may supply D (5 bases each). The V gene lost 5 bases and the J gene lost 3 bases, with 5 bases spanning the gap. This CDR3 spans 12 amino acids. The germline CDR1 and CDR2 sequences are LNHNV and YYDKDF (reference sequence). The CDR3 is CATSGGYNEQFF. The DNA for the CDR3 is TGTGCCACCAGCGGGGGCTACAATGAGCAGTTCTTC. Variable domain in full (rest from reference TRBV15 and TRBJ2-1): DAMVIQNPRYQVTQFGKPVTLSCSQTLNHNVMYWYQQKSSQAPKLLFHYYDKDFNNEADTPDNFQSRRPNTSFCFLDIRSPGLGDTAMYLCATSGGYNEQFFGPGTRLTVL.